A selection of T cell receptor beta chains follows, all from one sample in a study of blood T cell repertoires in COVID-19. Data came from immunoSEQ multiplex PCR; TCRdb stores just in-frame clones and leaves some out. Counted here are approximately 480,000 clones, roughly 89% occurring once; the ten biggest clones make up about 0.91%. The sample was peripheral blood. The receptors originated from a man aged 18 to 29 with COVID-19, enrolled during active disease. Each CDR3 is given with its conserved first and last residue. D genes are given only for firm matches. For some rows the clone size is stated as once, few or many, or as a class when expanded; others skip it.

11,-,TRBV20-1,TRBJ2-7,-,CSAVRDYEQYF,TGCAGTGCCGTCAGGGACTACGAGCAGTACTTC
14,TRBD2,TRBV29-1,TRBJ2-3,-,CSGRTSGRADTQYF,TGCAGCGGACGGACTAGCGGGAGGGCAGATACGCAGTATTTT
17,-,TRBV15,TRBJ2-1,-,CATSSSDRGLNWNEQFF,TGTGCCACCAGCAGCTCCGACCGGGGTCTAAACTGGAATGAGCAGTTCTTC
13,-,TRBV3-1/TRBV3-2,TRBJ1-1,-,CASSPRVGTEAFF,TGTGCCAGCAGCCCCAGGGTCGGCACTGAAGCTTTCTTT
12,-,TRBV2,TRBJ2-7,-,CASSETVSEQYF,TGTGCCAGCAGCGAAACAGTTTCCGAGCAGTACTTC
14,TRBD1,TRBV3-1/TRBV3-2,TRBJ2-7,-,CASSPRTGTYEQYF,TGTGCCAGCAGCCCCCGGACAGGTACCTACGAGCAGTACTTC
15,-,TRBV7-9,TRBJ1-4,once,CASSLDGRGLEKLFF,TGTGCCAGCAGCTTAGATGGCAGGGGCCTTGAAAAACTGTTTTTT
16,TRBD2,TRBV4-2,TRBJ2-2,-,CASSQGTSGISGELFF,TGTGCCAGCAGCCAAGGGACTAGCGGGATTAGCGGGGAGCTGTTTTTT
16,-,TRBV2,TRBJ1-5,-,CASSHGPSYSNQPQHF,TGTGCCAGCAGTCATGGGCCGAGCTATAGCAATCAGCCCCAGCATTTT
13,TRBD2,TRBV3-1/TRBV3-2,TRBJ2-5,-,CASNYLAGETQYF,TGTGCCAGCAACTATCTAGCGGGAGAGACCCAGTACTTC
15,-,TRBV3-1/TRBV3-2,TRBJ2-1,-,CASSPGAGGAREQFF,TGTGCCAGCAGCCCCGGGGCTGGGGGGGCTAGAGAGCAGTTCTTC
14,-,TRBV10-1,TRBJ1-1,few,CASRTTGQNTEAFF,TGCGCCAGCAGGACTACAGGGCAGAACACTGAAGCTTTCTTT
14,-,TRBV19,TRBJ2-7,-,CASSNDPSSYEQYF,TGTGCCAGTAGTAATGATCCTAGCTCCTACGAGCAGTACTTC
15,TRBD1,TRBV5-1,TRBJ1-5,-,CASSPDRGGGQPQHF,TGCGCCAGCAGCCCGGACAGGGGAGGCGGTCAGCCCCAGCATTTT
17,TRBD2,TRBV18,TRBJ2-7,-,CASSPRSSGIISYEQYF,TGTGCCAGCTCGCCGCGTTCAAGCGGGATCATCTCCTACGAGCAGTACTTC
11,-,TRBV3-1/TRBV3-2,TRBJ1-2,-,CASSQSTGYTF,TGTGCCAGCAGCCAATCCACTGGTTACACCTTC
16,TRBD2,TRBV5-1,TRBJ2-3,-,CASSWGLAGVSDTQYF,TGCGCCAGCAGCTGGGGCCTGGCGGGAGTGTCAGATACGCAGTATTTT
15,TRBD1,TRBV7-6,TRBJ1-1,-,CASSPQSWTGDEAFF,TGTGCCAGCAGCCCCCAAAGCTGGACAGGGGATGAAGCTTTCTTT
15,-,TRBV25-1,TRBJ2-1,-,CASSTPGARDNEQFF,TGTGCCAGCAGTACACCGGGAGCGCGGGACAATGAGCAGTTCTTC
18,TRBD1,TRBV6-6,TRBJ1-5,-,CASSQWTGRAVDNQPQHF,TGTGCCAGCAGTCAGTGGACAGGGAGGGCGGTTGACAATCAGCCCCAGCATTTT
15,-,TRBV21-1,TRBJ1-5,-,CARDRGFHMVWPQHF,TGTGCCAGGGACAGGGGGTTTCATATGGTTTGGCCCCAGCATTTT
16,TRBD2,TRBV24-1,TRBJ2-1,-,CATSDWTSGVSYEQFF,TGTGCCACCAGTGATTGGACTAGCGGGGTTTCATATGAGCAGTTCTTC